What follows are 6 T cell receptor beta chains derived from one specimen sequenced in a study of patients and donors after allogeneic stem cell transplantation. TCRdb independently ran MiXCR on the RT-PCR reads; one entry per CDR3 protein. The sample records roughly 150,000 distinct CDR3 sequences, 20% to 25% being singletons. Sequenced: blood, either unsorted or a sorted T cell fraction (not recorded which). The receptors were sampled from a human donor who was either an allogeneic HSCT recipient or a stem cell or donor lymphocyte infusion donor (not recorded which). It is not recorded whose cells these are; they may come from a transplant donor.

This clonotype appeared a few times. The gene calls are TRBV15 and TRBJ2-7; D not certain. The germline CDR1 and CDR2 sequences are LNHNV and YYDKDF (reference sequence). Between the trimmed V and J ends, which lost 1 base and 1 base, there was a span of 11 bases. The CDR3 loop spans 15 amino acids. The CDR3 DNA reads as TGTGCCACCAGCAGAGGTGGCCTTGGGTCCTACGAGCAGTACTTC. Translated: CATSRGGLGSYEQYF.

The chain recombines TRBV5-1 with TRBJ2-3; 8 positions match TRBD2. The germline V gene has CDR1 SGHRS and CDR2 YFSETQ. V lost 4 bases and J lost 3; bases outside the gene matches: 10. The CDR3 extends over 16 amino acids. This CDR3 is CASSRLLAERTDTQYF. The CDR3 DNA follows: TGCGCCAGCAGCCGACTACTAGCGGAACGAACAGATACGCAGTATTTT.

This clonotype was seen more than once but under ten times. V and J are TRBV12-3 or TRBV12-4 and TRBJ1-6; 9 bases match TRBD1. The CDR3 consists of 12 residues. The V gene end was trimmed by 10 bases and the J gene end by 12 bases; junction bases not matched to a gene: 7. Here the CDR3 reads CAIRTGALPLHF. CDR3 DNA sequence: TGTGCCATCCGGACAGGGGCACTACCCCTCCACTTT.

This clonotype was counted a few times. The V call is TRBV9, the J call TRBJ1-6, with 7 bases identical to TRBD1. Germline V gives CDR1 SGDLS, CDR2 YYNGEE. V shed 3 bases and J 9 bases; nucleotides not matched to a gene: 6. This CDR3 is built from 14 residues. The CDR3 reads CASSGGGSGSPLHF. CDR3 sequence (DNA): TGTGCCAGCAGCGGAGGGGGCTCAGGTTCACCCCTCCACTTT.

The table lists this clonotype with a few counts. The CDR3 region is CASSIRPGPKGGYTF. CDR3 sequence (DNA): TGTGCCAGCAGTATAAGGCCGGGCCCTAAAGGCGGCTACACCTTC. This sequence joins TRBV12-3 or TRBV12-4 and TRBJ1-2; D ambiguous. This CDR3 has 15 amino acids. V lost 5 bases and J lost 8, with 21 bases in between.

The chain combines TRBV20-1 with TRBJ2-7; D remains ambiguous. Deletions cut 6 bases from V and 0 bases from J, with 12 bases between. The CDR3 contains 13 residues. Looked up from germline, CDR1 is DFQATT and CDR2 is SNEGSKA (reference sequence). CDR3 sequence reads: CSAHGPNSYEQYF. CDR3 nucleotide sequence: TGCAGTGCGCACGGGCCAAACTCCTACGAGCAGTACTTC.